A single sample gave rise to the 20 T cell receptor beta chains below, sequenced in a study of PD-1 blockade in mismatch repair-deficient tumors. Sequencing used immunoSEQ multiplex PCR; TCRdb keeps in-frame clones, though not all of them. In the table there are more than 15,000 clones, 65% to 85% of which are singletons. Material: PBMCs, obtained 4 weeks after starting pembrolizumab. All receptors derive from an adult with mismatch repair-deficient cancer.

CDR3 sequence (DNA): TGTGCCAGCAGCCAGGGAATTAATAGGGGGTTAATCTATGGCTACACCTTC. Its translation: CASSQGINRGLIYGYTF. J is TRBJ1-2 and V is TRBV4-2; a possible D gene is TRBD1 (6 bases). Germline V gene data show CDR1 as LGHNA and CDR2 as YNFKEQ. V shed 3 bases and J shed 4 bases, with 21 bases lying between them. The CDR3 is 17 residues long.

The rearrangement joins TRBV30 to TRBJ2-1; D gene unclear. Germline V gives CDR1 GTSNPN, CDR2 SVGIG (reference sequence). CDR3 size: 14 residues. The V and J ends lost 1 base and 0 bases respectively, with 7 bases between them. The CDR3 DNA sequence: TGTGCCTGGAGTGCAACGGGCTCCTACAATGAGCAGTTCTTC. This sequence encodes CAWSATGSYNEQFF.

Notes on this clone: One end of the junction does not line up with germline, which may come from a read error. This chain uses TRBV28 with TRBJ1-5; 7 nucleotides align to TRBD1. The CDR3 contains 12 residues. Looked up from germline, CDR1 is MDHEN and CDR2 is SYDVKM. This CDR3 reads CASSLRFGTDYF. The CDR3 DNA sequence: TGTGCCAGCAGTTTAAGGTTTGGGACAGATTATTTT.

The V gene is TRBV7-8, the J gene TRBJ1-5; perhaps TRBD1 as D (5 bases). The CDR3 runs to 13 residues. V shed 5 bases and J shed 5 bases, with 10 bases lying between them. CDR1 and CDR2 from the germline V gene are SGHVS and FQNEAQ. This chain's CDR3 is CASSPDRDQPQHF. CDR3 DNA: TGTGCCAGCAGCCCCGACAGAGATCAGCCCCAGCATTTT.

The chain carries TRBV7-8 and TRBJ2-3; maybe TRBD2 (6 bases). CDR3 size: 16 residues. Germline-derived CDR1 and CDR2 are SGHVS and FQNEAQ. V was cut by 5 bases and J by 0 bases, with 15 bases left in between. The CDR3 protein is CASSLLAFPSTDTQYF. The CDR3 DNA sequence: TGTGCCAGCAGCCTACTAGCATTCCCTAGCACAGATACGCAGTATTTT. Supplemented by reference TRBV7-8 and TRBJ2-3, the full variable domain reads GAGVSQSPRYKVAKRGQDVALRCDPISGHVSLFWYQQALGQGPEFLTYFQNEAQLDKSGLPSDRFFAERPEGSVSTLKIQRTQQEDSAVYLCASSLLAFPSTDTQYFGPGTRLTVL.

V usage is TRBV21-1 and J usage is TRBJ2-4; the table's D gene call, TRBD1, was not cross checked with the DNA. TRBV21-1 is deemed a pseudogene. This CDR3 is 13 amino acids long. CDR3 nucleotides: TGTGCCAGCAGCAAAACAGAGAAAAACATTCAGTACTTC. This translates into CASSKTEKNIQYF.

The chain combines TRBV29-1 with TRBJ2-1, with D possibly TRBD1 on 5 matching bases. The CDR3 covers 15 residues. The germline V and J ends were trimmed by 3 bases and 4 bases, with 16 bases remaining between them. Germline V gives CDR1 SQVTM, CDR2 ANQGSEA. The CDR3 loop reads CSVEQGLNSYNEQFF. DNA of the CDR3: TGCAGCGTTGAGCAGGGTCTGAATTCATACAATGAGCAGTTCTTC.

This clone has a handful of counts. The chain recombines TRBV6-1 with TRBJ2-7; tentatively, D is TRBD2 (6 bases). Germline loops: CDR1 MNHNS, CDR2 SASEGT. The V end was cut by 6 bases, the J end by 2 bases, with 8 bases between. CDR3 length: 12 residues. CDR3 bases: TGTGCCAGCAGGGACTACACCTACGAGCAGTACTTC. Translation gives CASRDYTYEQYF.

This clone showed up just a few times. Other DNA sequences in this specimen translate into the identical CDR3. The V and J genes are TRBV7-9 and TRBJ2-7, with 13 bases that match TRBD2. This CDR3 contains 15 residues. Germline V gene lookup returns CDR1 SEHNR and CDR2 FQNEAQ (reference sequence). With V trimmed by 1 base and J by 6 bases, 3 bases remained unmatched. As DNA, the CDR3 is TGTGCCAGCAGCTTAGGACTAGCGGGAGGTGGCGAGCAGTACTTC. This encodes CASSLGLAGGGEQYF.

The chain links TRBV4-1 to TRBJ2-1; 9 bases fit TRBD1. V lost 4 bases, J lost 7 bases, and 11 bases stayed unmatched. There are 16 residues in the CDR3. Looked up from germline, CDR1 is MGHRA and CDR2 is YSYEKL. The CDR3 loop reads CASSPIMGTGSNEQFF. The CDR3 bases are TGCGCCAGCAGCCCCATCATGGGGACAGGGTCTAATGAGCAGTTCTTC.

V gene TRBV7-9 combines with J gene TRBJ1-4, with TRBD1 matching over 9 bases. Per the germline V gene, CDR1 is SEHNR and CDR2 is FQNEAQ (reference sequence). Unmatched junction bases numbered 6, after V lost 2 bases and J lost 11 bases. The CDR3 contains 14 residues. The DNA for the CDR3 is TGTGCCAGCAGCTTAACCCAACAGGGGGCGAAACTGTTTTTT. Protein sequence: CASSLTQQGAKLFF.

The chain joins TRBV21-1 to TRBJ1-1; TRBD1, the table's D call, lacks a check against the DNA. TRBV21-1 is assigned pseudogene status. This CDR3 has 15 amino acids. Here the CDR3 reads CASSKEASRDTEAFF. Written as DNA, the CDR3 is TGTGCCAGCAGCAAAGAGGCATCCAGGGACACTGAAGCTTTCTTT.

The chain joins TRBV28 to TRBJ1-2, with 9 bases fitting TRBD1. Germline lookup yields CDR1 MDHEN and CDR2 SYDVKM. V gave up 0 bases and J gave up 6 bases; unmatched junction bases: 8. This CDR3 has 16 amino acids. As DNA, the CDR3 is TGTGCCAGCAGTTTATGGGAACCGGGACAGGGTGATGGCTACACCTTC. It translates to CASSLWEPGQGDGYTF.

The chain uses TRBV28 and TRBJ1-5, with 11 bases matching TRBD1. The CDR3 sequence is 18 residues long. Germline V gene lookup returns CDR1 MDHEN and CDR2 SYDVKM. The V and J ends lost 0 bases and 2 bases, in that order; junction bases with no gene match: 6. The CDR3 spells CASSLWGQGGSRNQPQHF. The CDR3 DNA follows: TGTGCCAGCAGTTTATGGGGACAGGGGGGGAGTCGCAATCAGCCCCAGCATTTT.

The count of this clone is one. The CDR3 bases are TGTGCCAGCAGTTCACCTACGGGGGGCAGCTTCTATGGCTACACCTTC. Translation: CASSSPTGGSFYGYTF. V usage is TRBV28 and J usage is TRBJ1-2, with TRBD1 as a possible D gene (6 bases). V lost 4 bases, J lost 4 bases, and 19 bases lay in between. Germline CDR1 and CDR2: MDHEN and SYDVKM. The CDR3 is 16 residues long.

The J gene is TRBJ1-3, the V gene TRBV28; a possible D gene is TRBD1 (5 bases). Trimming removed 8 bases from V and 2 bases from J, with 13 bases in between. The CDR3 is 14 amino acids. CDR1 is MDHEN, CDR2 SYDVKM, per germline. CDR3 sequence: CASLTRGTGNTIYF. The CDR3 region has the DNA TGTGCCAGCCTCACCCGGGGGACTGGAAACACCATATATTTT.

The chain recombines TRBV5-1 with TRBJ2-7, with a possible D match to TRBD1 (5 bases). The CDR3 extends over 15 amino acids. Germline CDR1 and CDR2: SGHRS and YFSETQ. Trimming pared 4 bases from V and 4 bases from J, leaving 18 bases between. The CDR3 DNA follows: TGCGCCAGCAGCCAGGGCGCGTTTATGCGTTACGAGCAGTACTTC. It yields the protein CASSQGAFMRYEQYF. The whole variable domain, remainder taken from reference TRBV5-1 and TRBJ2-7, is KAGVTQTPRYLIKTRGQQVTLSCSPISGHRSVSWYQQTPGQGLQFLFEYFSETQRNKGNFPGRFSGRQFSNSRSEMNVSTLELGDSALYLCASSQGAFMRYEQYFGPGTRLTVT.

The rearrangement joins TRBV5-1 to TRBJ2-2, with TRBD1 matching 7 bases. Germline V gene data show CDR1 as SGHRS and CDR2 as YFSETQ. The junction had 13 bases not matched to a gene; V was cut back by 3 bases and J by 5 bases. CDR3 size: 17 residues. This CDR3 is CASSSNSGTVSTGELFF. CDR3 DNA: TGCGCCAGCAGCTCCAACTCCGGGACAGTGAGTACCGGGGAGCTGTTTTTT. The variable domain in full, completed from reference TRBV5-1 and TRBJ2-2, reads KAGVTQTPRYLIKTRGQQVTLSCSPISGHRSVSWYQQTPGQGLQFLFEYFSETQRNKGNFPGRFSGRQFSNSRSEMNVSTLELGDSALYLCASSSNSGTVSTGELFFGEGSRLTVL.

The count of this clone is one. The chain has TRBV21-1 and TRBJ2-3; the D call in the table, TRBD2, was not verified against the DNA. TRBV21-1 is described as a pseudogene. The CDR3 has 14 amino acids. CDR3 DNA sequence: TGTGCCAGCAGGACTAGCGGCGTCACAGATACGCAGTATTTT. Its protein is CASRTSGVTDTQYF.

The V call is TRBV7-3, the J call TRBJ2-6; 8 bases fit TRBD2. The CDR3 is made up of 17 amino acids. Trimming removed 6 bases from V and 3 bases from J; junction bases left unmatched: 10. CDR1 and CDR2 from the germline V gene are SGHTA and FQGTGA. CDR3 sequence (DNA): TGTGCCAGCAGACCAACGGGGGGGGCGCTTGGGGCCAACGTCCTGACTTTC. Translating it yields CASRPTGGALGANVLTF.